This T cell receptor beta chain is from a study of cytomegalovirus exposure and HLA in healthy donors. Findings and limits, study-wide: Most TCR beta V segments were productive about 87% or about 30% of the time in an earlier analysis.

Remarks on this clone: Its antigen is unidentified.

The primer mix had 60 Vbeta and 13 Jbeta primers. Sequencing was performed with immunoSEQ multiplex PCR; in TCRdb, only in-frame clones are kept and a portion is missing. The profile shows 150,000 to 200,000 clones, roughly 80% of them singletons. Germline V gives CDR1 SNHLY, CDR2 FYNNEI. The V gene lost 1 base and the J gene lost 9 bases, with 12 bases spanning the gap. The CDR3 sequence is 13 residues long. The V call is TRBV2, the J call TRBJ1-1; D unclear. Source material: PBMCs. The sequence was collected from a human donor in good health. In DNA, the CDR3 is TGTGCCAGCAGTGAAGTGCGGTCCCGTAAAGCTTTCTTT. Translation gives CASSEVRSRKAFF.